This T cell receptor (beta chain) comes out of a study of T cells after yellow fever vaccination. The J segment lost 7 bases and the V segment lost 1 base, leaving 6 bases of the junction unmatched. This CDR3 contains 16 residues. The germline V gene encodes CDR1 KGHSH and CDR2 LQKENI. MiXCR, applied by TCRdb to the 5' RACE reads, yields one record per CDR3 protein. The sample lists about 170,000 distinct CDR3 sequences, roughly 6.2% occurring once. This clonotype appeared a few times. Source: CD4+ T cells sorted from PBMCs, taken on the day of the first yellow fever vaccination. J is TRBJ1-5 and V is TRBV18; TRBD1 agrees at 11 bases. The TCR sequence derives from a man aged 18 to 29 who received the YFV17D yellow fever vaccine. This chain's CDR3 is CASSPQGQGAGQPQHF. CDR3 nucleotides: TGTGCCAGCTCACCACAAGGACAGGGGGCTGGGCAGCCCCAGCATTTT.